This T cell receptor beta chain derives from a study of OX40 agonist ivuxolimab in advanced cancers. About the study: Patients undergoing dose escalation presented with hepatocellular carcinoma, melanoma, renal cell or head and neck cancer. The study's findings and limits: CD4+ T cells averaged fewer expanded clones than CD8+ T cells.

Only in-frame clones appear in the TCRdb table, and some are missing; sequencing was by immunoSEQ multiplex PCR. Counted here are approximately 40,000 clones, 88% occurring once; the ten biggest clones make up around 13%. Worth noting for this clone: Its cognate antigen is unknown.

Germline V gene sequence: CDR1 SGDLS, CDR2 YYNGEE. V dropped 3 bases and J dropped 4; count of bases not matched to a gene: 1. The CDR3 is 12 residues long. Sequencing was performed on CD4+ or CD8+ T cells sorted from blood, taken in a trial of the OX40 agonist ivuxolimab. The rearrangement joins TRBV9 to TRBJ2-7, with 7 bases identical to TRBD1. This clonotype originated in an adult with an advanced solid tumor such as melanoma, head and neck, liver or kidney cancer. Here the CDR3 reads CASSGQGYEQYF. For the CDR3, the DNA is TGTGCCAGCAGCGGACAGGGTTACGAGCAGTACTTC.